What follows are 22 T cell receptor beta chains derived from one specimen sequenced in a study of shared clonotypes between healthy human individuals (dated by TCRdb to about 2020). Libraries came from the immunoSEQ multiplex PCR assay. The table comes from immuneACCESS by way of TCRdb, which keeps in-frame sequences with V and J called. Part of the clones is missing from these tables; in studies checked, under half for an unresolved V gene and the rest for unknown reasons. Across this sample there are roughly 2,000,000 clones, with 85% to 95% seen only once. The top ten hold around 1% of the sample. For the CD8 naive samples, CD45RO-negative cells were positively selected for CCR7, yielding a CD45RA+CCR7+ population from which TemRA cells were excluded. Material for sequencing was naive CD8+ T cells sorted from blood. Explained via the paper, the cell subset or site label denotes: CD45RA+CCR7+. These receptors originate from a man aged 18 to 35 in good health.

The chain is built from TRBV28 and TRBJ1-6; no reliable D call. Germline assignment: CDR1 MDHEN and CDR2 SYDVKM. The ends were cut back, 2 bases at V and 4 bases at J, with 9 bases in the middle. The CDR3 contains 15 residues. CDR3: CASSLPQVYNSPLHF. CDR3 DNA: TGTGCCAGCAGTTTACCCCAAGTATATAATTCACCCCTCCACTTT. The full variable domain, with the rest looked up from reference TRBV28 and TRBJ1-6, is DVKVTQSSRYLVKRTGEKVFLECVQDMDHENMFWYRQDPGLGLRLIYFSYDVKMKEKGDIPEGYSVSREKKERFSLILESASTNQTSMYLCASSLPQVYNSPLHFGNGTRLTVT.

This rearrangement joins TRBV28 to TRBJ1-4, with no clear D. The CDR3 has 14 amino acids. CDR1 is MDHEN and CDR2 is SYDVKM in the germline V gene. The V end was cut by 2 bases, the J end by 6 bases, with 10 bases between. CDR3 DNA sequence: TGTGCCAGCAGTTTAAAGGGCTGGGATGAAAAACTGTTTTTT. As protein: CASSLKGWDEKLFF.

This rearrangement joins TRBV5-6 to TRBJ2-5; D possibly uses TRBD1 or TRBD2 (5 bases each). Germline V gene lookup returns CDR1 SGHDT and CDR2 YYEEEE. The V and J ends lost 0 bases and 4 bases respectively, with 10 bases between them. The CDR3 has 14 amino acids. The CDR3 nucleotides are TGTGCCAGCAGCTTGGGAGGGGACCTAGAGACCCAGTACTTC. Amino acids: CASSLGGDLETQYF.

The V and J genes are TRBV4-2 and TRBJ2-7; the D is unclear. Germline lookup yields CDR1 LGHNA and CDR2 YNFKEQ. This CDR3 is 14 amino acids long. Trimming removed 3 bases from V and 3 bases from J, with 12 bases in between. This CDR3 is CASSHPGTYYEQYF. The CDR3 region has the DNA TGTGCCAGCAGCCATCCAGGAACCTACTACGAGCAGTACTTC.

CDR3 loop: CASSASGRDYEQYF. The CDR3 DNA follows: TGTGCCAGCAGCGCCAGCGGGAGAGATTACGAGCAGTACTTC. The chain uses TRBV7-9 and TRBJ2-7; the match to TRBD2 covers 8 bases. The V segment lost 5 bases and the J segment 4 bases; nucleotides outside the gene matches: 7. This CDR3 region has 14 residues. Germline-derived CDR1 and CDR2 are SEHNR and FQNEAQ (reference sequence).

This CDR3 reads CASSQEASGGADTQYF. CDR3 sequence (DNA): TGTGCCAGCAGCCAAGAAGCTAGCGGGGGGGCAGATACGCAGTATTTT. The rearrangement links TRBV4-2 to TRBJ2-3; 12 bases line up with TRBD2. Per germline, CDR1 LGHNA and CDR2 YNFKEQ. Trimming removed 0 bases from V and 4 bases from J; junction bases left unmatched: 2. The CDR3 has 16 amino acids.

This chain connects TRBV5-4 to TRBJ2-7, with 13 nucleotides matching TRBD2. CDR3 length: 15 residues. Germline loops: CDR1 SGHNT, CDR2 YYREEE (reference sequence). V was clipped by 1 base and J by 4 bases; unmatched bases: 2. The CDR3 here is CASSLRTSGSYEQYF. For the CDR3, the DNA is TGTGCCAGCAGCTTGAGGACTAGCGGGAGTTACGAGCAGTACTTC. Combining the CDR3 with reference TRBV5-4 and TRBJ2-7 gives the whole variable domain ETGVTQSPTHLIKTRGQQVTLRCSSQSGHNTVSWYQQALGQGPQFIFQYYREEENGRGNFPPRFSGLQFPNYSSELNVNALELDDSALYLCASSLRTSGSYEQYFGPGTRLTVT.

Of note for this clone: The junction does not match germline at one end; this may be a read error. This same CDR3 is encoded by further DNA sequences in the sample. The gene calls are TRBV5-1 and TRBJ2-7; D is perhaps TRBD1 (6 bases). The CDR3 extends over 13 amino acids. Per germline, CDR1 SGHRS and CDR2 YFSETQ. The chain's CDR3 is CASSLGAGYEQYF. DNA for the CDR3: TGCGCCAGCAGTTTGGGGGCGGGCTACGAGCAGTACTTC.

The chain couples TRBV5-6 to TRBJ2-7, with TRBD2 matching 7 bases. The CDR3 consists of 16 residues. In germline, CDR1 is SGHDT, CDR2 YYEEEE. The V gene end was trimmed by 2 bases and the J gene end by 2 bases; junction bases not matched to a gene: 10. CDR3 region: CASSFSGEGPPYEQYF. CDR3 in DNA: TGTGCCAGCAGCTTCTCCGGGGAGGGCCCCCCCTACGAGCAGTACTTC.

V usage is TRBV4-1 and J usage is TRBJ2-7; TRBD1 matches 9 bases. Trimming at V came to 5 bases and at J to 5 bases, leaving 7 bases not matched to a gene. The germline V gene encodes CDR1 MGHRA and CDR2 YSYEKL. This CDR3 has 14 amino acids. The CDR3 loop is CASSFGQGTDEQYF. In nucleotides, the CDR3 is TGCGCCAGCAGCTTCGGACAGGGGACGGACGAGCAGTACTTC.

This clone was recorded only once. This CDR3 is also generated by other DNA sequences in the sample. The rearrangement uses TRBV4-3 and TRBJ1-1; D is ambiguous. Germline V CDR1 and CDR2: LGHNA, YSLEER. The ends were cut back, 1 base at V and 1 base at J, with 10 bases in the middle. This CDR3 is built from 15 residues. The CDR3 coding sequence is TGCGCCAGCAGCCAAGGATCCGAGGGGAACACTGAAGCTTTCTTT. It is translated as CASSQGSEGNTEAFF.

The rearrangement uses TRBV11-2 and TRBJ1-4; no firm D call. Per germline, CDR1 SGHAT and CDR2 FQNNGV. Trimming shortened V by 1 base and J by 6 bases, and 15 bases separated the two germline ends. This CDR3 has 16 residues. The CDR3 DNA reads TGTGCCAGCAGCTTAGCAGGACTCCTAAGGGATGAAAAACTGTTTTTT. Translating it yields CASSLAGLLRDEKLFF.

The chain combines TRBV14 with TRBJ2-7, with D possibly being TRBD1 (5 bases). V was clipped by 0 bases and J by 6 bases, with 9 bases between them. Per germline, CDR1 SGHDN and CDR2 FVKESK. The CDR3 length is 13 residues. CDR3 nucleotides: TGTGCCAGCAGCCAAGATCCAAGGGGCGAGCAGTACTTC. Translation gives CASSQDPRGEQYF.

The rearrangement joins TRBV14 to TRBJ2-7, with 8 bases that match TRBD1. Germline CDR1 SGHDN, CDR2 FVKESK. This CDR3 contains 13 residues. V shed 1 base and J 7 bases; nucleotides not matched to a gene: 3. The CDR3 DNA reads TGTGCCAGCAGCCAAGGGACAGGGCTTGAGCAGTACTTC. Protein sequence: CASSQGTGLEQYF. Filled out from reference TRBV14 and TRBJ2-7, the complete variable domain reads EAGVTQFPSHSVIEKGQTVTLRCDPISGHDNLYWYRRVMGKEIKFLLHFVKESKQDESGMPNNRFLAERTGGTYSTLKVQPAELEDSGVYFCASSQGTGLEQYFGPGTRLTVT.

The V call is TRBV9, the J call TRBJ2-6, with D hard to call. Germline V gene data show CDR1 as SGDLS and CDR2 as YYNGEE. The CDR3 covers 16 residues. Deletions cut 3 bases from V and 2 bases from J, with 12 bases between. The CDR3 DNA reads TGTGCCAGCAGCGACAACGTTGGGACTGGGGCCAACGTCCTGACTTTC. It translates to CASSDNVGTGANVLTF.

This rearrangement joins TRBV15 to TRBJ2-3, with TRBD1 identical over 9 bases. CDR3 length: 14 residues. Looked up from germline, CDR1 is LNHNV and CDR2 is YYDKDF (reference sequence). CDR3 in amino acids: CATGTGFSADTQYF. In DNA, the CDR3 is TGTGCAACCGGGACAGGGTTCTCGGCAGATACGCAGTATTTT.

The table lists this clone with a count of one. The V gene is TRBV27, the J gene TRBJ1-5; D is ambiguous. Germline V CDR1 and CDR2: MNHEY, SMNVEV (reference sequence). The length of the CDR3 is 13 residues. With 6 bases removed from V and 0 bases from J, the gap between germline ends came to 6 bases. The CDR3 loop reads CASRLNSNQPQHF. CDR3 DNA sequence: TGTGCCAGCAGACTCAATAGCAATCAGCCCCAGCATTTT.

The V gene is TRBV19, the J gene TRBJ1-1, with 7 bases identical to TRBD1. The CDR3 is 15 amino acids. The ends lost 6 bases at V and 2 bases at J; junction bases unmatched: 9. Germline-derived CDR1 and CDR2 are LNHDA and SQIVND (reference sequence). CDR3 sequence reads: CASRDGAGGNTEAFF. The CDR3 nucleotides read TGTGCCAGTAGAGACGGGGCAGGGGGAAACACTGAAGCTTTCTTT.

The V and J genes are TRBV5-1 and TRBJ2-2; 9 bases line up with TRBD2. This CDR3 contains 17 residues. Germline V gene data show CDR1 as SGHRS and CDR2 as YFSETQ. V was pared by 1 base and J by 0 bases, with 4 bases of the junction left unmatched. This chain's CDR3 is CASSLFLAGTNTGELFF. CDR3 sequence (DNA): TGCGCCAGCAGCTTGTTTCTAGCGGGAACGAACACCGGGGAGCTGTTTTTT. Using reference TRBV5-1 and TRBJ2-2 for the parts outside the CDR3, the full variable domain is KAGVTQTPRYLIKTRGQQVTLSCSPISGHRSVSWYQQTPGQGLQFLFEYFSETQRNKGNFPGRFSGRQFSNSRSEMNVSTLELGDSALYLCASSLFLAGTNTGELFFGEGSRLTVL.

V is TRBV9 and J is TRBJ1-2; D gene ambiguous. CDR3 length: 16 residues. The germline V gene encodes CDR1 SGDLS and CDR2 YYNGEE. Trimming pared 3 bases from V and 0 bases from J, leaving 15 bases between. The CDR3 loop reads CASSADGHPPNYGYTF. CDR3 nucleotide sequence: TGTGCCAGCAGCGCGGACGGCCACCCACCTAACTATGGCTACACCTTC. Variable domain in full (rest from reference TRBV9 and TRBJ1-2): DSGVTQTPKHLITATGQRVTLRCSPRSGDLSVYWYQQSLDQGLQFLIQYYNGEERAKGNILERFSAQQFPDLHSELNLSSLELGDSALYFCASSADGHPPNYGYTFGSGTRLTVV.

The chain uses TRBV19 and TRBJ2-5, with D possibly matching TRBD2 (6 bases). The CDR3 spans 14 residues. Between the trimmed V and J ends, which lost 9 bases and 5 bases, there was a span of 19 bases. The germline gives CDR1 LNHDA, CDR2 SQIVND (reference sequence). CDR3 sequence: CASKRDFTGETQYF. The CDR3 region has the DNA TGTGCCAGCAAAAGGGACTTTACGGGGGAGACCCAGTACTTC.

On this clone: Other DNA sequences in this specimen translate into the identical CDR3. The genes are TRBV7-6 and TRBJ1-1; tentative D call: TRBD1 (5 bases). The germline V gene encodes CDR1 SGHVS and CDR2 FNYEAQ. Trimming removed 1 base at V and 0 bases at J, with 9 bases between. The CDR3 length is 15 residues. CDR3 coding DNA: TGTGCCAGCAGCTTAGGGACACTCATGAACACTGAAGCTTTCTTT. Its translation is CASSLGTLMNTEAFF.